This T cell receptor beta chain came from a study of cytomegalovirus exposure and HLA in healthy donors. Germline CDR1 reads SGHRS; CDR2 reads YFSETQ. Trimming cost V 0 bases and J 11 bases, with 17 bases left between them. The CDR3 is 14 amino acids. Study-wide points: Roughly uniform depth of sequencing across donors was assumed in presence/absence analyses.

The PCR contained 60 Vbeta and 13 Jbeta primers. Method: immunoSEQ multiplex PCR; TCRdb's copy keeps in-frame clones and lacks some. Of 100,000 or so clones listed, about 81% are singletons. This clone was detected only a few times. Its matching antigen is unknown. The source is a man between 50 and 59 years old in good health and CMV-seronegative. Input material: PBMCs. The chain uses TRBV5-1 and TRBJ1-1; D remains unclear. The CDR3 DNA is TGCGCCAGCAGCTTGGCGTTGGGGTTTGGGAGCGCTTTCTTT. Translation: CASSLALGFGSAFF.